This T cell receptor (beta chain) appears in the sequencing data of a study of cytomegalovirus exposure and HLA in healthy donors. Likely unrecorded immune exposures existed in these nominally healthy donors. The PCR employed 60 Vbeta primers together with 13 Jbeta primers. Repertoires were generated with immunoSEQ multiplex PCR, while TCRdb's copy carries only in-frame clones and drops some. Of 100,000 or so clones listed, roughly 80% were seen once; the top ten hold approximately 8.6%. V lost 4 bases to trimming and J lost 9 bases, with 14 bases between them. This CDR3 has 13 amino acids. Germline CDR1 is SGHTA and CDR2 is FQGTGA.

The origin of this receptor is a middle-aged woman in good health and CMV-seropositive. The sample taken for sequencing was PBMCs. The chain joins TRBV7-3 to TRBJ2-3; D gene ambiguous. For the CDR3, the DNA is TGTGCCAGCAGCTCAACCTTAGCAAGCACGCAGTATTTT. Its translation: CASSSTLASTQYF. The whole variable domain, filled in from reference TRBV7-3 and TRBJ2-3, reads GAGVSQTPSNKVTEKGKYVELRCDPISGHTALYWYRQSLGQGPEFLIYFQGTGAADDSGLPNDRFFAVRPEGSVSTLKIQRTERGDSAVYLCASSSTLASTQYFGPGTRLTVL.